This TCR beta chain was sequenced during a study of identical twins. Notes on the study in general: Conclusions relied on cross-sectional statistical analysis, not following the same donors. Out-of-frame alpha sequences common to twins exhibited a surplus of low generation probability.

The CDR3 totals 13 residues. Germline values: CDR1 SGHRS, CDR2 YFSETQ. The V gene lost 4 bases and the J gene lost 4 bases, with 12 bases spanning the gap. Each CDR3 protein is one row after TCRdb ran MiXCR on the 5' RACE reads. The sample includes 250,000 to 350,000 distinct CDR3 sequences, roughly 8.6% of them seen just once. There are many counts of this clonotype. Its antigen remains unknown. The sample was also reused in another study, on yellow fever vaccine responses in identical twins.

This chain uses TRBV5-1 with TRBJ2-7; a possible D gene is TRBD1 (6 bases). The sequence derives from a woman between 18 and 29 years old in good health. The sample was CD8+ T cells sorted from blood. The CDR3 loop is CASSPQQGYEQYF. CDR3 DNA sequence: TGCGCCAGCAGCCCGCAACAGGGTTACGAGCAGTACTTC.